The 28 T cell receptor beta chains below were found in one sample sequenced in a study of blood T cell repertoires in COVID-19. Libraries were prepared by immunoSEQ multiplex PCR; TCRdb keeps only in-frame clonotypes and omits some of them. The data show roughly 250,000 clones, 87% seen once. Sequences were obtained from PBMCs or T cells enriched from blood (not recorded which). All receptors derive from a woman in her twenties or thirties with acute COVID-19.

This clone was observed a handful of times. CDR3 in amino acids: CASSQGVTAAYEQYF. CDR3 coding DNA: TGTGCCAGCAGCCAAGGAGTAACTGCCGCCTACGAGCAGTACTTC. This chain joins TRBV3-1 (or the pseudogene TRBV3-2) and TRBJ2-7; no clear D. The ends were cut back, 1 base at V and 2 bases at J, with 12 bases in the middle. Germline CDR1 LGHDT, CDR2 YNNKEL (reference sequence). The CDR3 covers 15 residues.

The genes are TRBV12-3 or TRBV12-4 and TRBJ2-3; weak D call: TRBD2 (5 bases). The CDR3 length is 13 residues. V was cut by 6 bases and J by 4 bases, with 11 bases left in between. CDR3 protein: CASRNNGADTQYF. As DNA, the CDR3 is TGTGCCAGCAGGAATAACGGGGCAGATACGCAGTATTTT.

The chain carries TRBV7-2 and TRBJ2-7; tentatively, D is TRBD2 (5 bases). This CDR3 region has 15 residues. V lost 1 base, J lost 3 bases, and 13 bases lay in between. Per the germline V gene, CDR1 is SGHTA and CDR2 is FQGNSA. The DNA of the CDR3 is TGTGCCAGCAGCTTAGTAGATGAGGGTCTCTACGAGCAGTACTTC. This gives the protein CASSLVDEGLYEQYF. Full variable domain (outside the CDR3, taken from reference TRBV7-2 and TRBJ2-7): GAGVSQSPSNKVTEKGKDVELRCDPISGHTALYWYRQSLGQGLEFLIYFQGNSAPDKSGLPSDRFSAERTGGSVSTLTIQRTQQEDSAVYLCASSLVDEGLYEQYFGPGTRLTVT.

This clone was counted between two and nine times. The rearrangement links TRBV25-1 to TRBJ2-2; D might be TRBD1 (7 bases). The CDR3 is 14 amino acids. Germline V gene data show CDR1 as MGHDK and CDR2 as SYGVNS. V lost 10 bases and J 1 base, leaving 13 bases between the germline ends. The CDR3 spells CATAGQQNTGELFF. CDR3 sequence (DNA): TGTGCCACCGCGGGACAGCAGAACACCGGGGAGCTGTTTTTT.

This clone turned up a few times. The V call is TRBV11-2, the J call TRBJ2-5; D ambiguous. Trimming left V 4 bases short and J 5 bases short, with 11 bases between. CDR3 length: 13 amino acids. Per germline, CDR1 SGHAT and CDR2 FQNNGV. The CDR3 DNA reads as TGTGCCAGCAGCTCCAGTACCCAGGAGACCCAGTACTTC. Encoded protein: CASSSSTQETQYF.

The chain combines TRBV28 with TRBJ1-2; 11 bases fit TRBD1. V gave up 9 bases and J gave up 4 bases; unmatched junction bases: 4. The CDR3 sequence is 13 residues long. CDR1 MDHEN and CDR2 SYDVKM come from the germline V gene. CDR3 in DNA: TGTGCCAGTTCCGGGACAGGGGGCTATGGCTACACCTTC. Translation: CASSGTGGYGYTF.

This sequence joins TRBV5-5 and TRBJ2-7; perhaps TRBD2 as D (5 bases). The V end lost 2 bases, the J end lost 1 base, and 10 bases lay between the germline ends. The V gene's germline CDR1 is SGHKS and CDR2 YYEKEE (reference sequence). The CDR3 totals 14 residues. CDR3 amino acids: CASSFGGWSYEQYF. The CDR3 nucleotides are TGTGCCAGCAGCTTCGGCGGGTGGTCCTACGAGCAGTACTTC.

This clone was counted a few times. This chain connects TRBV5-1 to TRBJ2-6; the D is unclear. Trimming shortened V by 4 bases and J by 1 base, and 3 bases separated the two germline ends. Per the germline V gene, CDR1 is SGHRS and CDR2 is YFSETQ. The CDR3 is 13 amino acids. The CDR3 sequence is CASSPSGANVLTF. CDR3 DNA sequence: TGCGCCAGCAGCCCGTCTGGGGCCAACGTCCTGACTTTC.

The V and J genes are TRBV15 and TRBJ2-7, with unresolved D. Germline V gives CDR1 LNHNV, CDR2 YYDKDF (reference sequence). The V end was cut by 6 bases, the J end by 7 bases, with 19 bases between. The CDR3 runs 14 residues. CDR3 sequence (DNA): TGTGCCACCAGAAAGACCGAGAAGGCGAGGGAGCAGTACTTC. Translated: CATRKTEKAREQYF.

The gene calls are TRBV19 and TRBJ2-3; no clear D. CDR3 length: 13 residues. The germline gives CDR1 LNHDA, CDR2 SQIVND (reference sequence). V was shortened by 1 base and J by 2 bases, with 4 bases between the two germline ends. The CDR3 loop reads CASSIALTDTQYF. The CDR3 nucleotides read TGTGCCAGTAGTATAGCCCTCACAGATACGCAGTATTTT.

This clone was counted a few times. The rearrangement uses TRBV30 and TRBJ2-4; 9 nucleotides line up with TRBD1. Germline trimming cut 1 base from V and 2 bases from J; bases unmatched to any gene: 9. The germline CDR1 and CDR2 sequences are GTSNPN and SVGIG (reference sequence). This CDR3 region has 17 residues. CDR3 in DNA: TGTGCCTGGAGTGGAGACAGGGGGAATGAACCCAAAAACATTCAGTACTTC. Its protein is CAWSGDRGNEPKNIQYF.

A single count supports this clone. The rearrangement links TRBV7-2 to TRBJ1-5, with TRBD1 matching over 10 bases. The CDR3 consists of 13 residues. V trimming: 1 base; J trimming: 9 bases; junction bases outside the gene matches: 0. Germline lookup yields CDR1 SGHTA and CDR2 FQGNSA. The DNA of the CDR3 is TGTGCCAGCAGCTTAGGGACAGGGGGGCCCCAGCATTTT. It translates to CASSLGTGGPQHF.

The gene calls are TRBV3-1 (or the pseudogene TRBV3-2) and TRBJ1-2; no clear D. CDR1 and CDR2 from the germline V gene are LGHDT and YNNKEL (reference sequence). This CDR3 has 13 amino acids. The V gene lost 0 bases and the J gene lost 4 bases, with 6 bases spanning the gap. The CDR3 sequence: CASSQDTVYGYTF. In DNA, the CDR3 is TGTGCCAGCAGCCAAGACACAGTCTATGGCTACACCTTC.

This clone was detected once. This sequence joins TRBV29-1 and TRBJ2-5; 8 bases are a match to TRBD2. CDR1 is SQVTM, CDR2 ANQGSEA, per germline. The V gene end was trimmed by 6 bases and the J gene end by 5 bases; junction bases not matched to a gene: 11. This CDR3 region has 14 residues. CDR3 DNA: TGCAGCGTATCTAGCGGGCTAACGCGGGAGACCCAGTACTTC. It translates to CSVSSGLTRETQYF.

The chain employs TRBV28 and TRBJ2-1, with a possible D match to TRBD2 (6 bases). In germline, CDR1 is MDHEN, CDR2 SYDVKM. Trimming cost V 3 bases and J 4 bases, with 13 bases left between them. The CDR3 consists of 15 residues. The CDR3 spells CASSFSGEMYNEQFF. In DNA form, the CDR3 reads TGTGCCAGCAGTTTCTCGGGAGAGATGTACAATGAGCAGTTCTTC. Based on the CDR3 plus reference TRBV28 and TRBJ2-1, the full variable domain is DVKVTQSSRYLVKRTGEKVFLECVQDMDHENMFWYRQDPGLGLRLIYFSYDVKMKEKGDIPEGYSVSREKKERFSLILESASTNQTSMYLCASSFSGEMYNEQFFGPGTRLTVL.

V is TRBV27 and J is TRBJ2-7; 9 nucleotides match TRBD1. Unmatched junction bases numbered 4, after V lost 1 base and J lost 3 bases. This CDR3 contains 15 residues. Per germline, CDR1 MNHEY and CDR2 SMNVEV (reference sequence). The CDR3 DNA follows: TGTGCCAGCAGTTTATTGGGACAGGGTAACTACGAGCAGTACTTC. Translated, it gives CASSLLGQGNYEQYF.

This chain connects TRBV5-5 to TRBJ2-5; D uncertain. In germline, CDR1 is SGHKS, CDR2 YYEKEE (reference sequence). CDR3 length: 14 residues. V was cut by 0 bases and J by 4 bases, with 10 bases left in between. In nucleotides, the CDR3 is TGTGCCAGCAGCTTGGATGTCGGTGGAGAGACCCAGTACTTC. This translates into CASSLDVGGETQYF. Together with reference TRBV5-5 and TRBJ2-5, the CDR3 gives the full variable domain: DAGVTQSPTHLIKTRGQQVTLRCSPISGHKSVSWYQQVLGQGPQFIFQYYEKEERGRGNFPDRFSARQFPNYSSELNVNALLLGDSALYLCASSLDVGGETQYFGPGTRLLVL.

The chain is built from TRBV18 and TRBJ2-5, with TRBD2 matching over 14 bases. Germline values: CDR1 KGHSH, CDR2 LQKENI. This CDR3 is 18 amino acids long. Losses at the gene ends were 2 bases for V and 5 bases for J; bases not matched to a gene: 10. The CDR3 DNA reads as TGTGCCAGCTCACCATCTGTCGGGACTAGCGGGAGCGGGGAGACCCAGTACTTC. As protein: CASSPSVGTSGSGETQYF.

This chain connects TRBV5-1 to TRBJ2-1; TRBD2 matches at 9 bases. Germline CDR1 reads SGHRS; CDR2 reads YFSETQ. V lost 2 bases, J lost 7 bases, and 10 bases stayed unmatched. The CDR3 extends over 16 amino acids. CDR3 bases: TGCGCCAGCAGCTTCCAGACTAGCGGTATACAGAATGAGCAGTTCTTC. Its translation: CASSFQTSGIQNEQFF.

The chain is built from TRBV19 and TRBJ1-2, with D possibly TRBD1 on 6 matching bases. In germline, CDR1 is LNHDA, CDR2 SQIVND (reference sequence). The CDR3 totals 13 residues. V lost 7 bases, J lost 5 bases, and 14 bases lay in between. The CDR3 bases are TGTGCCAGTACCTCACAGGGAACATATGGCTACACCTTC. Translating gives CASTSQGTYGYTF.

The chain couples TRBV4-2 to TRBJ1-4, with D maybe TRBD1 (5 bases). The CDR3 has 16 amino acids. Per germline, CDR1 LGHNA and CDR2 YNFKEQ. With 5 bases removed from V and 0 bases from J, the gap between germline ends came to 13 bases. The DNA of the CDR3 is TGTGCCAGCAGCTCCAGGGTCGGGCCAACTAATGAAAAACTGTTTTTT. Translating gives CASSSRVGPTNEKLFF.

The chain carries TRBV2 and TRBJ2-3, with 7 bases matching TRBD2. With 6 bases clipped from V and 3 bases from J, the junction kept 24 bases outside the gene matches. The CDR3 extends over 20 amino acids. CDR1 and CDR2 (germline): SNHLY, FYNNEI. CDR3 in DNA: TGTGCCAGCAGGAGGGGATCGGCACCCCATAGCGGGTTTGGTACAGATACGCAGTATTTT. Amino acids: CASRRGSAPHSGFGTDTQYF. Based on the CDR3 plus reference TRBV2 and TRBJ2-3, the full variable domain is EPEVTQTPSHQVTQMGQEVILRCVPISNHLYFYWYRQILGQKVEFLVSFYNNEISEKSEIFDDQFSVERPDGSNFTLKIRSTKLEDSAMYFCASRRGSAPHSGFGTDTQYFGPGTRLTVL.

This clone was observed a single time. The V gene is TRBV29-1, the J gene TRBJ1-5; D is possibly TRBD1 (5 bases). The CDR3 extends over 13 amino acids. Germline V CDR1 and CDR2: SQVTM, ANQGSEA. Trimming cost V 5 bases and J 4 bases, with 12 bases left between them. The chain's CDR3 is CSVWGGRNQPQHF. DNA of the CDR3: TGCAGCGTTTGGGGGGGACGGAATCAGCCCCAGCATTTT.

J is TRBJ2-4 and V is TRBV5-4; no clear D. The CDR3 spans 14 residues. V gave up 0 bases and J gave up 2 bases, with 6 bases separating them. CDR1 SGHNT and CDR2 YYREEE come from the germline V gene (reference sequence). The chain's CDR3 is CASSLGRTKNIQYF. The CDR3 region has the DNA TGTGCCAGCAGCTTGGGGCGGACCAAAAACATTCAGTACTTC.

The gene calls are TRBV7-8 and TRBJ2-3; TRBD1 is a possible D gene (5 bases). Germline assignment: CDR1 SGHVS and CDR2 FQNEAQ. The CDR3 runs 14 residues. V lost 5 bases, J lost 2 bases, and 11 bases lay in between. The CDR3 nucleotides read TGTGCCAGCAGCGCCATGACAGTCACAGATACGCAGTATTTT. It codes for CASSAMTVTDTQYF.

The chain uses TRBV5-5 and TRBJ1-5; TRBD1 is a possible D gene (5 bases). Germline V gene lookup returns CDR1 SGHKS and CDR2 YYEKEE (reference sequence). This CDR3 region has 15 residues. The V and J ends lost 1 base and 3 bases respectively, with 11 bases between them. The CDR3 bases are TGTGCCAGCAGCTTGACCGGGGGAGACAATCAGCCCCAGCATTTT. Translated, it gives CASSLTGGDNQPQHF.

The J gene is TRBJ2-3, the V gene TRBV7-3; 8 bases are a match to TRBD2. The CDR3 loop spans 17 amino acids. CDR1 SGHTA and CDR2 FQGTGA come from the germline V gene. The trim removed 4 bases at V and 4 bases at J, leaving 13 bases unmatched. For the CDR3, the DNA is TGTGCCAGCAGCTCCGAGAAGCGGGGGAGGGGGTCAGATACGCAGTATTTT. Its protein product is CASSSEKRGRGSDTQYF.

This clone showed up just once. The gene calls are TRBV27 and TRBJ2-1, with no clear D. CDR3 length equals 14 residues. V lost 2 bases and J lost 2, with 7 bases in between. The germline gives CDR1 MNHEY, CDR2 SMNVEV (reference sequence). CDR3 protein: CASSLTVAYNEQFF. Written as DNA, the CDR3 is TGTGCCAGCAGTTTAACCGTAGCCTACAATGAGCAGTTCTTC.